This TCR beta chain was recorded in a study of blood T cell repertoires in COVID-19. Study overall: Donors in the United States, Italy and Spain gave samples during acute or convalescent COVID-19. Sources were T cells, B-cell-depleted T cells, or PBMCs; the material itself was cDNA or gDNA.

Germline V gives CDR1 SEHNR, CDR2 FQNEAQ (reference sequence). Between the trimmed V and J ends, which lost 5 bases and 2 bases, there was a span of 9 bases. The CDR3 contains 13 residues. Sequencing used immunoSEQ multiplex PCR; TCRdb keeps in-frame clones, though not all of them. This sample yields roughly 300,000 clones, of which around 86% are seen a single time; about 1.6% belongs to the top ten. This clone was counted only a few times. This TCR was recovered from a woman in her thirties or forties who had recovered from COVID-19. The chain couples TRBV7-9 to TRBJ1-2, with D possibly matching TRBD1 (6 bases). Sequencing was done on a sample of peripheral blood. The chain's CDR3 is CASSPDRNYGYTF. The CDR3 region has the DNA TGTGCCAGCAGCCCAGACAGGAACTATGGCTACACCTTC.